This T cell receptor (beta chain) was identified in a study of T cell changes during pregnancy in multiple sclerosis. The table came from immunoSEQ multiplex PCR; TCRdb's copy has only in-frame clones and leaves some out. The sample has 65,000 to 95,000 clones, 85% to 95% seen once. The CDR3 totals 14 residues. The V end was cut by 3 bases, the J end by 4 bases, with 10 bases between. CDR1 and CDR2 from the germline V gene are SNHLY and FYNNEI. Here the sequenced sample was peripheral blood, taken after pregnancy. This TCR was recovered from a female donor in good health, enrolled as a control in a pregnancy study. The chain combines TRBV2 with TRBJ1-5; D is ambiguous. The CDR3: CASSDGAPNQPQHF. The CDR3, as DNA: TGTGCCAGCAGTGATGGAGCACCTAATCAGCCCCAGCATTTT.